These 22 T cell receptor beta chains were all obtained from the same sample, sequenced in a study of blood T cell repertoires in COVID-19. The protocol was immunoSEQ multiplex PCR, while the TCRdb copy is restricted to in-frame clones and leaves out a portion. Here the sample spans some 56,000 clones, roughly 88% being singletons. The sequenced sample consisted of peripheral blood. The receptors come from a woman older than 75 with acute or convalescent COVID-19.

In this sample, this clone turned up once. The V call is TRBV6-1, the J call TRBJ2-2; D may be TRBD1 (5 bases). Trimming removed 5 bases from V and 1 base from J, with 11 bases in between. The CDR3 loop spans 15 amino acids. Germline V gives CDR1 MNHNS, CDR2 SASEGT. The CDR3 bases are TGTGCCAGCAGTCGCGACGGACAGAACACCGGGGAGCTGTTTTTT. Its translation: CASSRDGQNTGELFF.

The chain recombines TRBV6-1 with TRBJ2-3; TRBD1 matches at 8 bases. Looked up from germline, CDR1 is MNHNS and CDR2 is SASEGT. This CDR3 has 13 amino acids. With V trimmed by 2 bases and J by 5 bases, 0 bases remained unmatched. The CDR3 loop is CASSETGGDTQYF. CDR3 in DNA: TGTGCCAGCAGTGAAACAGGGGGAGATACGCAGTATTTT.

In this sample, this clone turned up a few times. The DNA for the CDR3 is TGTGCCAGCAGCCAAGAGGGCCAGGGCCACACCGGGGAGCTGTTTTTT. Its translation: CASSQEGQGHTGELFF. The V gene is TRBV3-1 (or the pseudogene TRBV3-2), the J gene TRBJ2-2, with a possible D match to TRBD1 (5 bases). Trimming shortened V by 0 bases and J by 3 bases, and 11 bases separated the two germline ends. The V gene's germline CDR1 is LGHDT and CDR2 YNNKEL (reference sequence). This CDR3 comprises 16 residues.

The CDR3 nucleotides read TGTGCCAGCAGCTTAGTATGGGGCGGCTACACCTTC. Translating it yields CASSLVWGGYTF. The V and J genes are TRBV11-2 and TRBJ1-2, with D possibly being TRBD1 (5 bases). The CDR3 totals 12 residues. Trimming removed 1 base from V and 8 bases from J, with 8 bases in between. Germline-derived CDR1 and CDR2 are SGHAT and FQNNGV.

The DNA of the CDR3 is TGTGCCAGCAGACAGACTAGGTCGGCGAACACTGAAGCTTTCTTT. It is translated as CASRQTRSANTEAFF. The V and J genes are TRBV6-6 and TRBJ1-1; D is ambiguous. Between the trimmed V and J ends, which lost 6 bases and 1 base, there was a span of 15 bases. This CDR3 region has 15 residues. Germline CDR1 MNHNY, CDR2 SVGAGI (reference sequence).

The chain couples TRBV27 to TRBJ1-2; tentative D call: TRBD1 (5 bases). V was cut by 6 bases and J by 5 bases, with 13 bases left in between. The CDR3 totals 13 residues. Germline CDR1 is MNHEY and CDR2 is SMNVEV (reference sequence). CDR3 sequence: CASSLRAGYGYTF. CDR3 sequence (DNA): TGTGCCAGCAGCCTCAGGGCCGGGTATGGCTACACCTTC.

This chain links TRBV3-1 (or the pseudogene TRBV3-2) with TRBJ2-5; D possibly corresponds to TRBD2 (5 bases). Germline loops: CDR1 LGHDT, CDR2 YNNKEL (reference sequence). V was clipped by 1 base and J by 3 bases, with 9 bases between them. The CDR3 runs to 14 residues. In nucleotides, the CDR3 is TGTGCCAGCAGCCAAGGGACTCAGAAAGAGACCCAGTACTTC. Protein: CASSQGTQKETQYF.

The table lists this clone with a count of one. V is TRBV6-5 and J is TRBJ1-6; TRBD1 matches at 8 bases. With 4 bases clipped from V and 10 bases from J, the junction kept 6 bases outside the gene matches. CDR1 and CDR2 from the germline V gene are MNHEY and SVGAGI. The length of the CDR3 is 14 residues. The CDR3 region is CASSSGQGRSPLHF. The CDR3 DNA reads TGTGCCAGCAGTTCCGGACAGGGACGGTCACCCCTCCACTTT.

The CDR3 spells CASSMGGMSVEQFF. DNA for the CDR3: TGTGCCAGTAGTATGGGGGGAATGAGTGTTGAGCAGTTCTTC. V and J are TRBV19 and TRBJ2-1; D might be TRBD2 (6 bases). The V end was cut by 3 bases, the J end by 9 bases, with 15 bases between. The CDR3 is made up of 14 amino acids. In germline, CDR1 is LNHDA, CDR2 SQIVND (reference sequence).

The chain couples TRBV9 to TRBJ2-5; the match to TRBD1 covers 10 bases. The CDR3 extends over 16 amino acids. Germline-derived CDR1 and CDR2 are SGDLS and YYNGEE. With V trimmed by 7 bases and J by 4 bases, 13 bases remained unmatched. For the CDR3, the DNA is TGTGCCAGCGCTGGGACAGGGGTCTTCAGGGGAGAGACCCAGTACTTC. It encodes CASAGTGVFRGETQYF. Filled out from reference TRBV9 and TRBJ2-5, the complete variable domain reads DSGVTQTPKHLITATGQRVTLRCSPRSGDLSVYWYQQSLDQGLQFLIQYYNGEERAKGNILERFSAQQFPDLHSELNLSSLELGDSALYFCASAGTGVFRGETQYFGPGTRLLVL.

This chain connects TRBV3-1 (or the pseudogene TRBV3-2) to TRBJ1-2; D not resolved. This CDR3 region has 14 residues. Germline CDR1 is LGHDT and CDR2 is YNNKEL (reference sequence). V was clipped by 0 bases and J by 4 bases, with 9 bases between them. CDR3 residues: CASSQEVESYGYTF. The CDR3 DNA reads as TGTGCCAGCAGCCAAGAGGTAGAGTCCTATGGCTACACCTTC.

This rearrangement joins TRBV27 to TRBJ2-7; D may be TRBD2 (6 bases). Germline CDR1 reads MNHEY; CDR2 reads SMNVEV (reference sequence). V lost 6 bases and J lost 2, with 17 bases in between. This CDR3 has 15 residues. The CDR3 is CASSPSGRETYEQYV. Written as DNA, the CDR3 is TGTGCCAGCAGCCCGTCGGGACGGGAGACCTACGAGCAGTACGTC.

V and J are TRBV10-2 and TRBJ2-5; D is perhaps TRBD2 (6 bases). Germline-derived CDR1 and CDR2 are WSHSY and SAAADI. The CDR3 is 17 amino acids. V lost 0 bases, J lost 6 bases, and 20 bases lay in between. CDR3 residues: CASSESMHRGLAKTQYF. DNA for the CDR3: TGCGCCAGCAGTGAGTCGATGCATAGAGGCCTAGCGAAGACCCAGTACTTC.

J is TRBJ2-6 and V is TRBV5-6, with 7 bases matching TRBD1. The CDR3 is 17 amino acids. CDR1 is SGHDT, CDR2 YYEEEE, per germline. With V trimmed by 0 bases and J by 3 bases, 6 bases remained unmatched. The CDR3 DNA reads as TGTGCCAGCAGCTTGGAAGTAGGGGGCAATGGGGCCAACGTCCTGACTTTC. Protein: CASSLEVGGNGANVLTF. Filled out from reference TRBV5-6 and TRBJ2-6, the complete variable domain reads DAGVTQSPTHLIKTRGQQVTLRCSPKSGHDTVSWYQQALGQGPQFIFQYYEEEERQRGNFPDRFSGHQFPNYSSELNVNALLLGDSALYLCASSLEVGGNGANVLTFGAGSRLTVL.

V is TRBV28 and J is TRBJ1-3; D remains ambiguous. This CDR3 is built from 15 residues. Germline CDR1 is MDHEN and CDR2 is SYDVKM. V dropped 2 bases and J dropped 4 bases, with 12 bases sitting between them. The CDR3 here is CASSLNPVWGNTIYF. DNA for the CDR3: TGTGCCAGCAGTTTAAACCCGGTTTGGGGAAACACCATATATTTT.

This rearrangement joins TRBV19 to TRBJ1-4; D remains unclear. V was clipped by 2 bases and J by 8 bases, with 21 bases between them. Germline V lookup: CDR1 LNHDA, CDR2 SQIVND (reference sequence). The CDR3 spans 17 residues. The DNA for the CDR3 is TGTGCCAGTAGTATAATTGGGTCGGCCCTCGGCGGAGAAAAACTGTTTTTT. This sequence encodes CASSIIGSALGGEKLFF.

The CDR3 DNA sequence: TGTGCCAGCAGTCCGGACAGGGTCACTGAAGCTTTCTTT. Protein: CASSPDRVTEAFF. The genes are TRBV12-3 or TRBV12-4 and TRBJ1-1; TRBD1 agrees at 8 bases. After removal of 5 bases from V and 4 bases from J, the junction contained 3 bases not matched to a gene. This CDR3 has 13 residues.

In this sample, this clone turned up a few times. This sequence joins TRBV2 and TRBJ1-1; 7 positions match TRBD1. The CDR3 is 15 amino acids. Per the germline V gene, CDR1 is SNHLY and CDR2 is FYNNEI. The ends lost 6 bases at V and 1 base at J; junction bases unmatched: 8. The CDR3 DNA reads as TGTGCCAGCAGCGATTCAAGACAGGGGAACACTGAAGCTTTCTTT. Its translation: CASSDSRQGNTEAFF.

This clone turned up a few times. CDR3 region: CASSEQTSYNSPLHF. CDR3 bases: TGCGCCAGCAGCGAACAGACCTCCTATAATTCACCCCTCCACTTT. The chain employs TRBV5-1 and TRBJ1-6, with D unresolved. Germline lookup yields CDR1 SGHRS and CDR2 YFSETQ. V lost 4 bases to trimming and J lost 0 bases, with 8 bases between them. The CDR3 is made up of 15 amino acids.

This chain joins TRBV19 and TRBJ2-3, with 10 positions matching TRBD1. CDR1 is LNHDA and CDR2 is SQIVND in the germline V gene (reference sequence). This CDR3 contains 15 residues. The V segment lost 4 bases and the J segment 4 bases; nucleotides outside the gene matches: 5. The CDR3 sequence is CASSTRDRGADTQYF. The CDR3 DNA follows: TGTGCCAGTAGTACCCGGGACAGGGGTGCAGATACGCAGTATTTT.

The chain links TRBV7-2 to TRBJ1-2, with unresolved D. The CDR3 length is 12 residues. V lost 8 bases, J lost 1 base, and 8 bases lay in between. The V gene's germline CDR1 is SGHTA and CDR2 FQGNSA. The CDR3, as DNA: TGTGCCAGCTCAGAAGTTAACTATGGCTACACCTTC. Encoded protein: CASSEVNYGYTF.

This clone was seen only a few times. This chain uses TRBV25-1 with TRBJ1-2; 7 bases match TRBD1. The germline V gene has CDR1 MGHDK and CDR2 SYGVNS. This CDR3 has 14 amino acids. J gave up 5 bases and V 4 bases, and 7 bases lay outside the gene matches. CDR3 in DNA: TGTGCCAGCAGTGCGCCACTGACAGGGTATGGCTACACCTTC. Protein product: CASSAPLTGYGYTF.